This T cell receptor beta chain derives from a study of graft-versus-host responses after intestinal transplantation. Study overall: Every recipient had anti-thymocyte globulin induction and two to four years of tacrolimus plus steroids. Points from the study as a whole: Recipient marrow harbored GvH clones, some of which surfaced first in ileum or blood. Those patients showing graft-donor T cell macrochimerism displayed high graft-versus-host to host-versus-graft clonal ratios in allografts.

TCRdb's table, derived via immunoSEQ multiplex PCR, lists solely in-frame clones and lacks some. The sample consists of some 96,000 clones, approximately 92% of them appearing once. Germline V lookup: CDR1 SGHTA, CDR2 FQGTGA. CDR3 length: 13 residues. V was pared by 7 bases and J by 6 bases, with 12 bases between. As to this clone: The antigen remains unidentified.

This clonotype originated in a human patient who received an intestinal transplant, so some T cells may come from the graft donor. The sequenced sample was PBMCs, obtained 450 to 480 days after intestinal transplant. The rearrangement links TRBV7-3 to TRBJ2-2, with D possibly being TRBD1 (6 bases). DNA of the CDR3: TGTGCCAGCACCCTAGGGGGATCCGGGGAGCTGTTTTTT. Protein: CASTLGGSGELFF.